The sequence of this T cell receptor (beta chain) was determined in a study of beta chain features in type 1 diabetes. The germline V and J ends were trimmed by 5 bases and 4 bases, with 6 bases remaining between them. Looked up from germline, CDR1 is SGHTA and CDR2 is FQGTGA. This CDR3 is built from 11 residues. TCRB transcripts that were expressed got sequenced, as all of the isolated RNA had been reverse transcribed. Clones were sequenced by immunoSEQ multiplex PCR, and TCRdb holds only the in-frame ones, with some missing. The profile shows around 350,000 clones, around 12% of them singletons. This clone was seen more than once but under ten times.

The TCR was taken from a man between 18 and 29 years old in good health. This chain links TRBV7-3 with TRBJ2-7; D is ambiguous. Sequenced: naive CD4+ T cells from blood. CDR3 protein: CASSPQYEQYF. In DNA, the CDR3 is TGTGCCAGCAGCCCACAATACGAGCAGTACTTC.